The entry that follows covers one TCR beta chain sequence. The antigen remains unidentified. Its ends do not fully match the called genes, so a read error is possible. The CDR3 length is 12 residues. Germline assignment: CDR1 ENHRY and CDR2 SYGVKD. These data are taken from a study of CD8+ T cells in alopecia areata. Study-wide context: The duration of tofacitinib was 6 to 18 months, with 6 months off drug afterward.

Whole-study results and caveats: Among patients, TCR sharing was less clear than in mice, a difference possibly due in part to HLA diversity in the patient population.

After isolation, RNA underwent reverse transcription to generate cDNA as the sequencing template. Libraries were prepared by immunoSEQ multiplex PCR; TCRdb keeps only in-frame clonotypes and omits some of them. This table has 200,000 to 250,000 clones, roughly two thirds appearing once. Peripheral blood, together with lesional scalp punch biopsies, was collected from alopecia areata patients. Isolation of CD4+ and CD8+ T cells from PBMCs was achieved by sorting. V is TRBV10-3 and J is TRBJ2-1; a possible D gene is TRBD1 (6 bases). This specimen consisted of CD4+ T cells sorted from blood, obtained at week 0. The clonotype originates from a human donor with alopecia areata. DNA for the CDR3: TGTGCCATCAGTGAGCCCCCCGGGACAATGATCTTC. It encodes CAISEPPGTMIF.